Listed below are T cell receptor beta chains from one sample, sequenced in a study of T cells in Graves' hyperthyroidism and ophthalmopathy. In TCRdb, the multiplex PCR reads were re-called with MiXCR into one record per CDR3 protein. Of about half a million distinct CDR3 sequences listed, more than 15% are singletons. The sequenced sample consisted of blood. The receptors derive from a woman aged 25 to 39 with Graves' ophthalmopathy. The CDR3 runs from the conserved cysteine through the conserved F or W. Each record gives: J gene, D gene, V gene, clone size, CDR3 DNA, CDR3 protein. D genes are given only for firm matches. A row's size may be missing; if present it is once, few, many or a size class.

TRBJ1-3 - TRBV19 - TGTGCCAGTAGCGCCACAGGGAGGTGGGACACCATATATTTT CASSATGRWDTIYF
TRBJ2-7 TRBD2 TRBV28 many TGTGCCAGCAGTCCCCCTAGCGGGAATCAAAGGGGAATTTACGAGCAGTACTTC CASSPPSGNQRGIYEQYF
TRBJ2-3 TRBD2 TRBV28 many TGTGCCAGCAGCCCACTAGCGGGAGGGGACACAGATACGCAGTATTTT CASSPLAGGDTDTQYF
TRBJ1-5 - TRBV28 - TGTGCCAGCACCCCCCCCTGGGGGTATAGCAATCAGCCCCAGCATTTT CASTPPWGYSNQPQHF
TRBJ2-1 - TRBV6-2/TRBV6-3 many TGTGCCAGCAGTCCACCTTTATTGTTCAATGAGCAGTTCTTC CASSPPLLFNEQFF
TRBJ2-3 - TRBV6-2/TRBV6-3 many TGTGCCAGCAGGCCGGAGCAGTGGACTAGCACAGATACGCAGTATTTT CASRPEQWTSTDTQYF
TRBJ1-1 - TRBV20-1 many TGCAGTGCGGTAGATACAAGCCCCGCGAACACTGAAGCTTTCTTT CSAVDTSPANTEAFF
TRBJ2-7 - TRBV11-1 many TGTGCCAGCAGCCGAGCGGGACAGACCTACGAGCAGTACTTC CASSRAGQTYEQYF
TRBJ2-3 TRBD2 TRBV29-1 - TGCAGCGTGGTGGGGCTAGCGGGAGGGCCGGGCACAGATACGCAGTATTTT CSVVGLAGGPGTDTQYF
TRBJ2-5 - TRBV20-1 few TGCAGTGCTAGCGGGAGTGGGCCAGAGACCCAGTACTTC CSASGSGPETQYF
TRBJ1-5 TRBD1 TRBV7-6 - TGTGCCAGCAGCTTAGGTCCCGGACAGGGGGCGGGTGATACGCAGCATTTT CASSLGPGQGAGDTQHF
TRBJ2-1 - TRBV7-8 - TGTGCCAGCACCCCCCGGGGGGCCGGGATTAAAGACAATGAGCAGCTCTTC CASTPRGAGIKDNEQLF
TRBJ2-7 - TRBV6-5 many TGTGCCAGCAGTTACTCGAGCGTGAACGAGCAGTACTTC CASSYSSVNEQYF
TRBJ2-2 TRBD2 TRBV20-1 - TGCAGTGCGCGGCCCCGACTAGGGACTAGAGCCACCGGGGAGCTGTTTTTT CSARPRLGTRATGELFF
TRBJ2-2 - TRBV30 many TGTGCCTGGACCGGAACCGGGGAGCTGTTTTTT CAWTGTGELFF
TRBJ2-3 TRBD2 TRBV30 many TGTGCCTGGAGTCAGACTAGCCCTCTTTCCACAGATACGCAGTATTTT CAWSQTSPLSTDTQYF
TRBJ1-6 - TRBV28 few TGTGCCAGCAGCCGACGCAGACCGCCCCCCCACTTT CASSRRRPPPHF
TRBJ2-7 - TRBV11-2 many TGTGCCAGCAGCTTACCAGATACGGTGTTCTTTGGACACCCCAGCGAGCAGTACTTC CASSLPDTVFFGHPSEQYF
TRBJ2-3 TRBD1 TRBV20-1 many TGCAGCCCCCCCCTGTCCGGGACAGGGAGGAATACGCAGTATTTT CSPPLSGTGRNTQYF
TRBJ2-1 - TRBV14 - TGTGCCAGCAGCCCCACAAGATCTTTTAGCCATGAGCAGTTCTTC CASSPTRSFSHEQFF
TRBJ2-5 TRBD2 TRBV11-1 many TGTGCCAGCAGCTGGACTAGCGGCGCCCTGCCAGAGACCCAGTACTTC CASSWTSGALPETQYF
TRBJ2-7 TRBD2 TRBV14 - TGTGCCAGCAGCAGAAGCGGGAGGGCCTCCTACGAGCAGTACTTC CASSRSGRASYEQYF
TRBJ1-5 TRBD1 TRBV30 few TGTGCCAGCAAAAATGGACAGGGTGGCAATCAGCCCCAGCATTTT CASKNGQGGNQPQHF
TRBJ1-2 - TRBV6-1 many TGTGCCAGCAGTGAGGCAGGGGCCTACACCTTC CASSEAGAYTF
TRBJ2-7 TRBD2 TRBV28 many TGTGCCAGCAGTCCCCTACGGGAGGGCCCCGCCGAGCAGTACTTC CASSPLREGPAEQYF
TRBJ2-5 - TRBV9 - TGTGCCAGCAGCGTAGCTGCGGGACTGCTACAAGAGACCCAGTACTTC CASSVAAGLLQETQYF
TRBJ2-2 - TRBV20-1 many TGCAGTGCTAGAGAAGTGGGAGAGATTACCGGGGAGCTGTTTTTT CSAREVGEITGELFF
TRBJ1-4 - TRBV3-1 many TGTGCCAGCAGCCGGGACAACGATGGAAAACTGTTTTTT CASSRDNDGKLFF
TRBJ2-5 - TRBV10-3 - TGTGCCATCAGCGACACAGGGGAGGACCAAGAGACCCAGTACTTC CAISDTGEDQETQYF
TRBJ1-5 - TRBV6-2/TRBV6-3 few TGTGCCAGCAGCCCCGGACAGTCGTACCAGCCCCAGCATTTT CASSPGQSYQPQHF
TRBJ2-5 TRBD2 TRBV7-9 few TGTGCCAGTAGTATCGGACTAGCGGAAGAGACCCAGTACTTC CASSIGLAEETQYF
TRBJ2-2 - TRBV18 - TGTGCCAGCTGGAAGGGCAGGGATATCACCGGGGAGCTGTTTTTT CASWKGRDITGELFF
TRBJ2-7 - TRBV4-1 many TGCGCCAGCAGCCCCTCCGGACACTACGAGCAGTACTTC CASSPSGHYEQYF
TRBJ2-7 - TRBV6-1 many TGTGCCAGCAGTGTACGGACCGTAGACGAGCAGTACTTC CASSVRTVDEQYF
TRBJ2-6 - TRBV6-2/TRBV6-3 - TGTGCCAGCAGTGACCCGGGGGCCGGGGCCAACGTCCTGACTTTC CASSDPGAGANVLTF
TRBJ1-1 - TRBV7-2 many TGTGCCAGCAGCTTAGCTACAGCTTTTTTGAACACTGAAGCTTTCTTT CASSLATAFLNTEAFF
TRBJ1-1 - TRBV19 - TGTGCCAGTAGTATAGACGGGGTTGTGAGCACTGAAGCTTTCTTT CASSIDGVVSTEAFF
TRBJ2-3 TRBD2 TRBV4-1 few TGCGCCAGCAGCCAACTAGCGGGGGGTAGCACAGATACGCAGTATTTT CASSQLAGGSTDTQYF
TRBJ2-7 TRBD2 TRBV5-4 - TGTGCCAGCAGGCGCACTAGCGAGATGTCCTACGAGCAGTACTTC CASRRTSEMSYEQYF
TRBJ1-6 - TRBV20-1 many TGCAGTGCCCCGTGGGAGTCCGATTCACCCCTCCACTTT CSAPWESDSPLHF
TRBJ2-2 - TRBV6-2/TRBV6-3 - TGTGCCAGCAGTCCCCGGGACTTGAACACCGGGGAGCTGTTTTTT CASSPRDLNTGELFF
TRBJ1-2 - TRBV6-1 - TGTGCCAGCAGACATCATCCCCTCTATGGCTACACCTTC CASRHHPLYGYTF
TRBJ2-7 - TRBV5-1 many TGCGCCAGCAGCTTGGAGCCAGGGGGGTCCTACGAGCAGTACTTC CASSLEPGGSYEQYF
TRBJ2-3 TRBD2 TRBV10-3 - TGTGCCATCAGTGAGAAAGGTCTAGCGGGAGAAGATACGCAGTATTTT CAISEKGLAGEDTQYF
TRBJ1-5 TRBD1 TRBV7-8 few TGTGCCAGCAGCCGGACAGGGATGAATCAGCCCCAGCATTTT CASSRTGMNQPQHF
TRBJ1-2 TRBD1 TRBV9 many TGTGCCAGCAGCAAAGGGACAGCAAGAGGGGGCTACACCTTC CASSKGTARGGYTF
TRBJ1-6 - TRBV11-2 few TGTGCCAGCAGCCGTCACTGGAACGGGGGTTCACCCCTCCACTTT CASSRHWNGGSPLHF
TRBJ2-1 TRBD2 TRBV3-1 many TGTGCCAGCAGCCCAGGGACTAGCCCCAATGAGCAGTTCTTC CASSPGTSPNEQFF
TRBJ1-5 TRBD1 TRBV9 - TGTGCCAGCAGCGGACAGGGGAAGGGCGATCAGCCCCAGCATTTT CASSGQGKGDQPQHF
TRBJ2-2 TRBD1 TRBV6-9 - TGTGCCAGCAGCGGGACAGGGAGAAACACCGGGGAGCTGTTTTTT CASSGTGRNTGELFF
TRBJ1-4 TRBD1 TRBV4-1 - TGCGCCAGCAGCCGCACTCCGGGACAGGGAGGTGAAAAACTGTTTTTT CASSRTPGQGGEKLFF